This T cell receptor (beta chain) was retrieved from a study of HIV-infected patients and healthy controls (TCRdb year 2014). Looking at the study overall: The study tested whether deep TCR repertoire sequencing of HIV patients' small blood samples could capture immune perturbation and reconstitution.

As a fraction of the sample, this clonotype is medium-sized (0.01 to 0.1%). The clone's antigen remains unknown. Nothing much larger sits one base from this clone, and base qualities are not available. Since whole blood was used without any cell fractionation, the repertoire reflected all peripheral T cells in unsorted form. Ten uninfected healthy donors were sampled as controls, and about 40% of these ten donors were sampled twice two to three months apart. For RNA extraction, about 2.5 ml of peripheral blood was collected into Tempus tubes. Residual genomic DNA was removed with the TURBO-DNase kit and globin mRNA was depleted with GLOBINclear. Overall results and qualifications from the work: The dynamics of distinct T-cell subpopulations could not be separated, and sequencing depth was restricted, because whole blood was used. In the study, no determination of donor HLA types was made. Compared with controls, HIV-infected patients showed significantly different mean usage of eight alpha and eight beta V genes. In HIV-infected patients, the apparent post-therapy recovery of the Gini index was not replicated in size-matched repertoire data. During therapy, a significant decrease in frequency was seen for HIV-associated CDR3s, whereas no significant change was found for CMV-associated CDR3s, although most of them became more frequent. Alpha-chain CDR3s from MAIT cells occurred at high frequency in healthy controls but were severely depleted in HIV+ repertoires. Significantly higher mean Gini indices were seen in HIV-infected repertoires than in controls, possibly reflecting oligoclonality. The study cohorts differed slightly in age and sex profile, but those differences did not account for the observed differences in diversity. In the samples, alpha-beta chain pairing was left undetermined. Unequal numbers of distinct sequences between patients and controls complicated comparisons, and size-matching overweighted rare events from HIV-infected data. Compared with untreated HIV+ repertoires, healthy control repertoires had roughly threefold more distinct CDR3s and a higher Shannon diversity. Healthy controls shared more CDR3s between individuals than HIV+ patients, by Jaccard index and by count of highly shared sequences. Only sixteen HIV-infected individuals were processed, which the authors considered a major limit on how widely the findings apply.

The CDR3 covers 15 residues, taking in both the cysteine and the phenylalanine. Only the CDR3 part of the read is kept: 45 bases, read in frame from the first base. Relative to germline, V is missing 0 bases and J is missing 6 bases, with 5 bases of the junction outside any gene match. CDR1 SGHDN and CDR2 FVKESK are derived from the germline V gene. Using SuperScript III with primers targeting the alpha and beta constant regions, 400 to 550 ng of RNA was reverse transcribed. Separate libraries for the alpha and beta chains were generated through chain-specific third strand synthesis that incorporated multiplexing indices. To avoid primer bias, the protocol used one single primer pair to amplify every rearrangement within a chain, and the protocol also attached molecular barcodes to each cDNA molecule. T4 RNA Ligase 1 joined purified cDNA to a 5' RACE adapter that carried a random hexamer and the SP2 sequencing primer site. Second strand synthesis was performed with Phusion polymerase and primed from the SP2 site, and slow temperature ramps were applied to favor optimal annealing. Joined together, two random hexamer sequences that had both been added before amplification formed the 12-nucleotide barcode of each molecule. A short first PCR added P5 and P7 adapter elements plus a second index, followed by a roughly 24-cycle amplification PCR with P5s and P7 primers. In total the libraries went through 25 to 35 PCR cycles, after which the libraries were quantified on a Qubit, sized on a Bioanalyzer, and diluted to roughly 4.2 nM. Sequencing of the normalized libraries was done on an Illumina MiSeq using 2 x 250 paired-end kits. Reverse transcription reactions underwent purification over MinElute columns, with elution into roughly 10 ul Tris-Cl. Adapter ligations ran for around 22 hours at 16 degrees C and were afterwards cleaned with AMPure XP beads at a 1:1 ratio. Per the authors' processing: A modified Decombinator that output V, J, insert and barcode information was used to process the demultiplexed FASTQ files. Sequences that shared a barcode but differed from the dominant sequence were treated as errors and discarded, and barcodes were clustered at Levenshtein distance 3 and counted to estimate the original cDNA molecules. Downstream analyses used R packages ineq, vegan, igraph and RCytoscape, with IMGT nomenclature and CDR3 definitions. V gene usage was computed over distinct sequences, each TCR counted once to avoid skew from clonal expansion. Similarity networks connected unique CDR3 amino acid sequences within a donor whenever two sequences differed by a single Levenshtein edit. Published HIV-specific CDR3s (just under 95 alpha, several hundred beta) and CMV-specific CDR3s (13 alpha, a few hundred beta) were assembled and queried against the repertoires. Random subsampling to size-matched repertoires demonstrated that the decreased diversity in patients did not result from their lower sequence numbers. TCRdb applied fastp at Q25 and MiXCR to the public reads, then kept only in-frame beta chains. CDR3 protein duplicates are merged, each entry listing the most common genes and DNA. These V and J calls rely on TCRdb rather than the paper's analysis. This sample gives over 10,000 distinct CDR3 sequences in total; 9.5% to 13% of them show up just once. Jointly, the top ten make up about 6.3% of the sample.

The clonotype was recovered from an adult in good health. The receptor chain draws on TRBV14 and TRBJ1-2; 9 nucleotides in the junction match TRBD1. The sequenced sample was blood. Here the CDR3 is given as CASSQDLTGGDGYTF. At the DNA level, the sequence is TGTGCCAGCAGCCAAGATCTGACAGGGGGTGATGGCTACACCTTC. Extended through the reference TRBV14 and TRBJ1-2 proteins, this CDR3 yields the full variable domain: EAGVTQFPSHSVIEKGQTVTLRCDPISGHDNLYWYRRVMGKEIKFLLHFVKESKQDESGMPNNRFLAERTGGTYSTLKVQPAELEDSGVYFCASSQDLTGGDGYTFGSGTRLTVV.